Following are 20 T cell receptor beta chains from one sample sequenced in a study of cytomegalovirus exposure and HLA in healthy donors. Assay: immunoSEQ multiplex PCR; the TCRdb copy retains only in-frame clones and omits some. The table shows 150,000 to 200,000 clones, with 85% occurring only once. Sequencing input: PBMCs. These receptors came from a man aged 18 to 30 in good health and CMV-seropositive.

The chain employs TRBV11-2 and TRBJ2-1; TRBD1 might be the D (5 bases). V lost 5 bases and J 4 bases, leaving 9 bases between the germline ends. Germline lookup yields CDR1 SGHAT and CDR2 FQNNGV. The CDR3 extends over 13 amino acids. Here the CDR3 reads CASSIQGYNEQFF. The CDR3 nucleotides read TGTGCCAGCAGCATCCAGGGTTACAATGAGCAGTTCTTC.

The CDR3 loop reads CASSTNRGNEKLFF. The CDR3 DNA reads TGTGCCAGCTCTACGAACAGGGGGAACGAAAAACTGTTTTTT. J is TRBJ1-4 and V is TRBV2; 8 bases fit TRBD1. J gave up 8 bases and V 8 bases, and 10 bases lay outside the gene matches. The CDR3 extends over 14 amino acids. Germline CDR1 SNHLY, CDR2 FYNNEI.

The chain employs TRBV11-2 and TRBJ2-1, with D possibly being TRBD2 (6 bases). Germline V gene sequence: CDR1 SGHAT, CDR2 FQNNGV. Trimming removed 5 bases at V and 13 bases at J, with 18 bases between. CDR3 length equals 13 residues. CDR3 DNA: TGTGCCAGCAGCCCTAGCGCTAGCTGGTTACAGTTCTTC. This sequence encodes CASSPSASWLQFF.

The count of this clone is one. The chain combines TRBV11-2 with TRBJ2-2; D is unresolved. Germline V gene data show CDR1 as SGHAT and CDR2 as FQNNGV. V was clipped by 1 base and J by 2 bases, with 8 bases between them. The CDR3 is 15 amino acids. The DNA for the CDR3 is TGTGCCAGCAGCTTAGGCCTTGGCAACACCGGGGAGCTGTTTTTT. This translates into CASSLGLGNTGELFF.

The gene calls are TRBV28 and TRBJ2-7; D not certain. The germline CDR1 and CDR2 sequences are MDHEN and SYDVKM. This CDR3 is 13 amino acids long. With 2 bases removed from V and 3 bases from J, the gap between germline ends came to 8 bases. The chain's CDR3 is CASSLAGNYEQYF. CDR3 in DNA: TGTGCCAGCAGTTTAGCAGGAAACTACGAGCAGTACTTC.

This chain uses TRBV5-1 with TRBJ2-2; perhaps TRBD1 as D (6 bases). V was shortened by 5 bases and J by 1 base, with 12 bases between the two germline ends. The CDR3 covers 15 residues. Germline V gene sequence: CDR1 SGHRS, CDR2 YFSETQ. CDR3 protein: CASRPRGKNTGELFF. The CDR3 DNA is TGCGCCAGCAGGCCGAGGGGGAAGAACACCGGGGAGCTGTTTTTT.

The V and J genes are TRBV5-6 and TRBJ2-2; a possible D gene is TRBD1 (5 bases). CDR1 and CDR2 (germline): SGHDT, YYEEEE. This CDR3 spans 15 amino acids. V was pared by 2 bases and J by 3 bases, with 11 bases between. CDR3 nucleotides: TGTGCCAGCAGCTTTCTTGACAGCTACACCGGGGAGCTGTTTTTT. It is translated as CASSFLDSYTGELFF.

The V gene is TRBV27, the J gene TRBJ2-5, with a weak D call TRBD1 (7 bases). Judging by the DNA end, TRBJ2-7 fits better; the J call may be wrong. Germline loops: CDR1 MNHEY, CDR2 SMNVEV (reference sequence). There are 15 residues in the CDR3. CDR3 in DNA: TGTGCCAGCAGACCATCGGGGGACAGTAGTTACGAGCAGTACTTC. This codes for CASRPSGDSSYEQYF.

V and J are TRBV6-4 and TRBJ2-1, with 11 positions matching TRBD2. The CDR3 runs 13 residues. Unmatched junction bases numbered 6, after V lost 6 bases and J lost 11 bases. Germline loops: CDR1 MRHNA, CDR2 SNTAGT. The CDR3 loop is CASSPGLAAKQFF. DNA of the CDR3: TGTGCCAGCAGCCCGGGACTAGCGGCTAAGCAGTTCTTC.

The chain combines TRBV4-1 with TRBJ2-1; maybe TRBD2 (6 bases). The V and J ends lost 1 base and 6 bases respectively, with 13 bases between them. The germline gives CDR1 MGHRA, CDR2 YSYEKL. There are 15 residues in the CDR3. Here the CDR3 DNA reads TGCGCCAGCAGCCAAGTTCACGGGAGTGGCAATGAGCAGTTCTTC. It encodes CASSQVHGSGNEQFF.

This CDR3 reads CASTTGDDYEQYF. The CDR3 nucleotides are TGTGCCAGTACTACAGGGGACGACTACGAGCAGTACTTC. This chain uses TRBV2 with TRBJ2-7; TRBD1 matches at 7 bases. The germline CDR1 and CDR2 sequences are SNHLY and FYNNEI. V gave up 9 bases and J gave up 3 bases; unmatched junction bases: 8. This CDR3 comprises 13 residues.

This chain connects TRBV2 to TRBJ1-1; no reliable D call. Trimming removed 6 bases from V and 1 base from J, with 15 bases in between. The CDR3 totals 15 residues. Looked up from germline, CDR1 is SNHLY and CDR2 is FYNNEI. CDR3 amino acids: CASSQTGPANTEAFF. CDR3 bases: TGTGCCAGCAGCCAGACGGGTCCTGCGAACACTGAAGCTTTCTTT.

The rearrangement links TRBV9 to TRBJ2-3; D call uncertain. Germline assignment: CDR1 SGDLS and CDR2 YYNGEE. The CDR3 sequence is 18 residues long. The V and J ends lost 0 bases and 1 base respectively, with 18 bases between them. As DNA, the CDR3 is TGTGCCAGCAGCGTAGCCCCCTCAATTGATTCAGGCACAGATACGCAGTATTTT. It specifies CASSVAPSIDSGTDTQYF.

V gene TRBV6-6 combines with J gene TRBJ2-7; D may be TRBD2 (6 bases). V lost 6 bases, J lost 0 bases, and 12 bases lay in between. The germline V gene has CDR1 MNHNY and CDR2 SVGAGI (reference sequence). The CDR3 runs 14 residues. CDR3 coding DNA: TGTGCCAGCAGGCCCTTTAGCGGCTCCTACGAGCAGTACTTC. Translated: CASRPFSGSYEQYF.

This clone was recorded only once. The chain has TRBV7-3 and TRBJ2-7; D is unresolved. The germline V and J ends were trimmed by 2 bases and 7 bases, with 15 bases remaining between them. Germline V gene data show CDR1 as SGHTA and CDR2 as FQGTGA. The length of the CDR3 is 14 residues. In DNA, the CDR3 is TGTGCCAGCAGCTTATACGGCCCGGAGATGGAGCAGTACTTC. Translation: CASSLYGPEMEQYF.

This chain uses TRBV7-9 with TRBJ1-3; 8 nucleotides agree with TRBD1. Unmatched junction bases numbered 7, after V lost 5 bases and J lost 4 bases. CDR1 is SEHNR and CDR2 is FQNEAQ in the germline V gene (reference sequence). This CDR3 is built from 15 residues. This CDR3 reads CASSPGQGTGNTIYF. CDR3 coding DNA: TGTGCCAGCAGCCCCGGACAGGGAACGGGAAACACCATATATTTT.

This sequence joins TRBV4-1 and TRBJ2-7, with D possibly matching TRBD1 (5 bases). The CDR3 is 15 amino acids. Germline assignment: CDR1 MGHRA and CDR2 YSYEKL. V was cut by 2 bases and J by 0 bases, with 11 bases left in between. The chain's CDR3 is CASSQLSGFSYEQYF. The CDR3 nucleotides are TGCGCCAGCAGCCAACTGTCAGGGTTCTCCTACGAGCAGTACTTC.

This chain joins TRBV29-1 and TRBJ1-1, with 7 bases matching TRBD1. The CDR3 totals 13 residues. The V segment lost 6 bases and the J segment 1 base; nucleotides outside the gene matches: 5. Germline V gives CDR1 SQVTM, CDR2 ANQGSEA. CDR3 in amino acids: CSVAQGTNTEAFF. DNA of the CDR3: TGCAGCGTCGCACAGGGGACGAACACTGAAGCTTTCTTT.

The chain recombines TRBV28 with TRBJ1-5; 8 bases are a match to TRBD1. Germline lookup yields CDR1 MDHEN and CDR2 SYDVKM. V was clipped by 5 bases and J by 2 bases; unmatched bases: 8. CDR3 length: 16 residues. CDR3 region: CASSDRTGYRNQPQHF. As DNA, the CDR3 is TGTGCCAGCAGTGACAGGACAGGGTACCGCAATCAGCCCCAGCATTTT. The variable domain in full, with the rest retrieved from reference TRBV28 and TRBJ1-5, is DVKVTQSSRYLVKRTGEKVFLECVQDMDHENMFWYRQDPGLGLRLIYFSYDVKMKEKGDIPEGYSVSREKKERFSLILESASTNQTSMYLCASSDRTGYRNQPQHFGDGTRLSIL.

V is TRBV7-9 and J is TRBJ1-1; D ambiguous. This CDR3 is built from 11 residues. In germline, CDR1 is SEHNR, CDR2 FQNEAQ (reference sequence). Trimming cost V 5 bases and J 5 bases, with 6 bases left between them. The CDR3 region is CASSPGTEAFF. In DNA form, the CDR3 reads TGTGCCAGCAGCCCGGGGACTGAAGCTTTCTTT.